Below, 22 T cell receptor beta chains from the same sample are listed, as sequenced in a study of T cell responses to AZD1222 COVID-19 vaccine. Profiling relied on immunoSEQ multiplex PCR, and the TCRdb table lists in-frame clones only, not all of them. Of 95,000 to 150,000 clones in the sample, 70% to 90% were seen once. The source was peripheral blood, collected on day 0 of AZD1222 vaccination. The receptor source for this set is an adult in good health.

The chain employs TRBV3-1 (or the pseudogene TRBV3-2) and TRBJ2-7; TRBD2 matches 11 bases. After removal of 2 bases from V and 5 bases from J, the junction contained 11 bases not matched to a gene. CDR3 length: 17 residues. From germline, CDR1 is LGHDT and CDR2 YNNKEL (reference sequence). The CDR3 region is CASSQPLRTSGPHEQYF. The CDR3 bases are TGTGCCAGCAGCCAACCCCTCAGGACTAGCGGGCCCCACGAGCAGTACTTC.

The genes are TRBV3-1 (or the pseudogene TRBV3-2) and TRBJ1-1, with a weak D call TRBD1 (5 bases). The CDR3 has 14 residues. Deletions cut 4 bases from V and 4 bases from J, with 13 bases between. The germline V gene has CDR1 LGHDT and CDR2 YNNKEL (reference sequence). This chain's CDR3 is CASSRGTASTEAFF. CDR3 bases: TGTGCCAGCAGCCGGGGGACGGCCAGCACTGAAGCTTTCTTT.

The gene calls are TRBV4-1 and TRBJ1-6, with 10 nucleotides matching TRBD1. Trimming took 4 bases from V and 4 from J; bases not matched to a gene: 7. CDR3 size: 17 residues. Per the germline V gene, CDR1 is MGHRA and CDR2 is YSYEKL. CDR3 region: CASSLAGTGDYNSPLHF. In DNA form, the CDR3 reads TGCGCCAGCAGCCTCGCCGGGACAGGGGATTATAATTCACCCCTCCACTTT.

This clone has only one observation. This sequence joins TRBV14 and TRBJ2-3, with unresolved D. This CDR3 has 14 amino acids. Trimming took 1 base from V and 2 from J, leaving 7 bases between them. Looked up from germline, CDR1 is SGHDN and CDR2 is FVKESK. The chain's CDR3 is CASSQGASTDTQYF. DNA of the CDR3: TGTGCCAGCAGCCAAGGCGCATCCACAGATACGCAGTATTTT.

This chain links TRBV7-9 with TRBJ1-4; possible D gene TRBD1, 6 bases. The V and J ends lost 4 bases and 8 bases respectively, with 14 bases between them. Germline CDR1 reads SEHNR; CDR2 reads FQNEAQ (reference sequence). CDR3 length: 14 amino acids. In DNA form, the CDR3 reads TGTGCCAGCAGCTCCAAAGGGGGTAGGGAAAAACTGTTTTTT. Translating gives CASSSKGGREKLFF.

The rearrangement joins TRBV5-1 to TRBJ2-7; TRBD1 is a possible D gene (6 bases). The length of the CDR3 is 13 residues. The V gene lost 2 bases and the J gene lost 3 bases, with 9 bases spanning the gap. Germline loops: CDR1 SGHRS, CDR2 YFSETQ. The CDR3 protein is CASSFSGDYEQYF. CDR3 nucleotide sequence: TGCGCCAGCAGCTTTTCAGGGGACTACGAGCAGTACTTC.

J is TRBJ2-7 and V is TRBV5-5, with 8 bases lining up with TRBD2. Germline CDR1 is SGHKS and CDR2 is YYEKEE (reference sequence). The CDR3 totals 15 residues. The V segment lost 4 bases and the J segment 2 bases; nucleotides outside the gene matches: 8. The CDR3, as DNA: TGTGCCAGCAGCCGTGGACTAGCTGGGACCTACGAGCAGTACTTC. As protein: CASSRGLAGTYEQYF.

The chain carries TRBV2 and TRBJ1-1; no clear D. The germline CDR1 and CDR2 sequences are SNHLY and FYNNEI. The CDR3 length is 15 residues. V lost 2 bases and J lost 4, with 14 bases in between. The CDR3 nucleotides are TGTGCCAGCAGTGAATGGGTAATGAGAGGCACTGAAGCTTTCTTT. This translates into CASSEWVMRGTEAFF.

This clone was recorded once. Written as DNA, the CDR3 is TGTGCCAGCAGTTGGAGGGACAATGAAAACACTGAAGCTTTCTTT. Its protein product is CASSWRDNENTEAFF. The gene calls are TRBV2 and TRBJ1-1; D might be TRBD1 (6 bases). Germline V gives CDR1 SNHLY, CDR2 FYNNEI. The CDR3 is 15 residues long. The V gene lost 5 bases and the J gene lost 2 bases, with 15 bases spanning the gap.

J is TRBJ1-2 and V is TRBV12-5; D is undetermined. Looked up from germline, CDR1 is LGHNT and CDR2 is FRNRAP. The CDR3 runs 13 residues. With 1 base removed from V and 7 bases from J, the gap between germline ends came to 10 bases. CDR3 amino acids: CASGLDRGTGYTF. The CDR3 coding sequence is TGTGCTAGTGGTTTGGATCGGGGTACTGGCTACACCTTC.

V and J are TRBV5-5 and TRBJ1-5, with D maybe TRBD1 (5 bases). This CDR3 has 15 residues. Trimming removed 2 bases from V and 0 bases from J, with 9 bases in between. Looked up from germline, CDR1 is SGHKS and CDR2 is YYEKEE (reference sequence). CDR3 loop: CASSLQESSNQPQHF. CDR3 nucleotide sequence: TGTGCCAGCAGCTTACAGGAATCTAGCAATCAGCCCCAGCATTTT.

The rearrangement links TRBV18 to TRBJ1-4; D call uncertain. CDR3 length equals 17 residues. Trimming took off 0 bases at V and 3 bases at J, with 14 bases between the two ends. Germline CDR1 KGHSH, CDR2 LQKENI. The CDR3 protein is CASSPPGGYLANEKLFF. The CDR3 coding sequence is TGTGCCAGCTCACCACCGGGCGGGTACTTAGCTAATGAAAAACTGTTTTTT. Looking up the rest from reference TRBV18 and TRBJ1-4 gives the full variable domain: NAGVMQNPRHLVRRRGQEARLRCSPMKGHSHVYWYRQLPEEGLKFMVYLQKENIIDESGMPKERFSAEFPKEGPSILRIQQVVRGDSAAYFCASSPPGGYLANEKLFFGSGTQLSVL.

The chain recombines TRBV7-2 with TRBJ1-2, with D unclear. The germline V gene has CDR1 SGHTA and CDR2 FQGNSA. Between the trimmed V and J ends, which lost 0 bases and 1 base, there was a span of 0 bases. The CDR3 is made up of 12 amino acids. CDR3 residues: CASSLANYGYTF. CDR3 nucleotides: TGTGCCAGCAGCTTAGCTAACTATGGCTACACCTTC.

The V gene is TRBV5-6, the J gene TRBJ2-4, with 7 bases matching TRBD1. This CDR3 contains 15 residues. V dropped 4 bases and J dropped 6; count of bases not matched to a gene: 10. Per germline, CDR1 SGHDT and CDR2 YYEEEE. The CDR3 is CASSPPRDSLNIQYF. CDR3 nucleotides: TGTGCCAGCAGCCCACCCCGGGACAGCCTAAACATTCAGTACTTC.

The genes are TRBV2 and TRBJ1-1; D gene unclear. V was shortened by 3 bases and J by 4 bases, with 12 bases between the two germline ends. Germline V gives CDR1 SNHLY, CDR2 FYNNEI. The CDR3 has 14 amino acids. The CDR3 protein is CASSDQSVSTEAFF. The CDR3 nucleotides are TGTGCCAGCAGTGATCAGTCGGTGAGCACTGAAGCTTTCTTT.

The chain is built from TRBV10-3 and TRBJ2-7, with D unresolved. The ends were cut back, 10 bases at V and 1 base at J, with 17 bases in the middle. Germline V gene sequence: CDR1 ENHRY, CDR2 SYGVKD. CDR3 length equals 14 residues. The CDR3, as DNA: TGTGCCAACGAGAGCGAGATTCGTTCCTACGAGCAGTACTTC. It encodes CANESEIRSYEQYF.

The chain uses TRBV7-3 and TRBJ2-4, with D possibly being TRBD1 (6 bases). The V end was cut by 2 bases, the J end by 9 bases, with 11 bases between. The CDR3 spans 13 residues. Germline CDR1 SGHTA, CDR2 FQGTGA. This CDR3 reads CASSLGQRSIQYF. The DNA for the CDR3 is TGTGCCAGCAGCTTAGGACAGCGGAGCATTCAGTACTTC.

The rearrangement uses TRBV5-1 and TRBJ1-4, with 8 nucleotides matching TRBD1. Looked up from germline, CDR1 is SGHRS and CDR2 is YFSETQ. The V segment lost 0 bases and the J segment 7 bases; nucleotides outside the gene matches: 2. This CDR3 spans 14 amino acids. For the CDR3, the DNA is TGCGCCAGCAGCTTGGACAGGGGGGGTGAAAAACTGTTTTTT. Encoded protein: CASSLDRGGEKLFF.

CDR3 nucleotide sequence: TGTGCCAGCAGCCACAATACCGGGACGGGGAACTATGGCTACACCTTC. It codes for CASSHNTGTGNYGYTF. J is TRBJ1-2 and V is TRBV11-3; TRBD1 is a possible D gene (5 bases). V was clipped by 5 bases and J by 2 bases, with 18 bases between them. CDR1 and CDR2 from the germline V gene are SGHNT and YENEEA. The CDR3 spans 16 residues.

The V call is TRBV10-3, the J call TRBJ1-3; D ambiguous. Trimming took off 0 bases at V and 4 bases at J, with 4 bases between the two ends. CDR1 and CDR2 from the germline V gene are ENHRY and SYGVKD. The CDR3 runs to 13 residues. The CDR3 spells CAISESVGNTIYF. The DNA for the CDR3 is TGTGCCATCAGTGAGTCGGTGGGAAACACCATATATTTT.

In its sample, this clone was seen a few times. V gene TRBV27 combines with J gene TRBJ1-5; D gene ambiguous. V lost 0 bases and J 0 bases, leaving 9 bases between the germline ends. CDR3 length equals 16 residues. CDR1 MNHEY and CDR2 SMNVEV come from the germline V gene (reference sequence). CDR3 nucleotides: TGTGCCAGCAGTTTATCGGCTTCCTATAGCAATCAGCCCCAGCATTTT. Protein: CASSLSASYSNQPQHF.

V usage is TRBV4-3 and J usage is TRBJ1-5; D not certain. Germline lookup yields CDR1 LGHNA and CDR2 YSLEER. The CDR3 loop spans 16 amino acids. V was clipped by 0 bases and J by 2 bases, with 11 bases between them. The CDR3 region is CASSQDLGVGNQPQHF. The CDR3 DNA sequence: TGCGCCAGCAGCCAAGATTTAGGAGTAGGCAATCAGCCCCAGCATTTT.